The present T cell receptor (beta chain) was sequenced within a study of identical twins. This clonotype was detected only a few times. A single record per CDR3 protein comes from TCRdb applying MiXCR to the 5' RACE reads. The repertoire holds 600,000 to 700,000 distinct CDR3 sequences, with around 20% as singletons. V shed 3 bases and J shed 5 bases, with 16 bases lying between them. There are 14 residues in the CDR3. In germline, CDR1 is DFQATT, CDR2 SNEGSKA (reference sequence). The same specimen was also included in a second study, on T cells expressing NK-cell markers.

The V and J genes are TRBV20-1 and TRBJ2-5, with D tentatively TRBD1 or TRBD2 (6 bases each). The sequence came from a woman in her late teens or twenties in good health. The sequenced material came from PBMCs. This CDR3 is CSARWGARKETQYF. The CDR3 nucleotides read TGCAGTGCTAGGTGGGGGGCGCGGAAGGAGACCCAGTACTTC.